This T cell receptor beta chain was recovered during a study of tumor-infiltrating lymphocytes in primary liver carcinoma. On the study more broadly: By surgical resection, the patients were treated for their primary liver carcinoma.

The CDR3 is made up of 14 amino acids. Germline V CDR1 and CDR2: SGHAT, FQNNGV. The V gene lost 7 bases and the J gene lost 4 bases, with 13 bases spanning the gap. Study findings and constraints: The study found a significantly higher top-250-clone fraction in tumors than in blood (p = 0.039). Owing to bulk unsorted samples, no comparison was made between CD4+ and CD8+ repertoires.

This clonotype was recorded once. Its matching antigen is unknown. A constant-region primer served to make TCR beta cDNA from approximately 490 ng total RNA. Each TCR beta library was derived from three nested multiplex PCR rounds that employed slightly modified ARM-PCR. TRBV1-TRBV30 forward primers paired with a C-beta reverse primer drove the first two PCR rounds, 10 cycles each. TCRdb passed the multiplex PCR reads through MiXCR, listing each CDR3 protein once. The table records just over 300,000 distinct CDR3 sequences, 50% to 75% of them present only once. RNA was extracted from whole blood without cell sorting, alongside germline DNA.

Sequenced material: peripheral blood. The rearrangement links TRBV11-2 to TRBJ2-2; D is possibly TRBD2 (6 bases). The receptor's source is a woman aged 25 to 39 with primary liver carcinoma and hepatitis B virus infection. The chain's CDR3 is CASMSNGSTGELFF. The CDR3 bases are TGTGCCAGCATGTCTAACGGGAGCACCGGGGAGCTGTTTTTT. Full variable domain (rest looked up from reference TRBV11-2 and TRBJ2-2): EAGVAQSPRYKIIEKRQSVAFWCNPISGHATLYWYQQILGQGPKLLIQFQNNGVVDDSQLPKDRFSAERLKGVDSTLKIQPAKLEDSAVYLCASMSNGSTGELFFGEGSRLTVL.